The 15 T cell receptor beta chains presented below share a single source sample, sequenced in a study of OX40 agonist ivuxolimab in advanced cancers. Sequencing was performed with immunoSEQ multiplex PCR; in TCRdb, only in-frame clones are kept and a portion is missing. The sample includes some 74,000 clones, about 94% seen only once; the top ten take 9.5% to 10%. Specimen: CD4+ or CD8+ T cells sorted from blood, collected in a trial of the OX40 agonist ivuxolimab. The receptors shown here come from an adult with an advanced solid tumor such as melanoma, head and neck, liver or kidney cancer.

The chain has TRBV19 and TRBJ1-5; D remains unclear. Germline V gene lookup returns CDR1 LNHDA and CDR2 SQIVND (reference sequence). CDR3 length: 14 residues. V lost 3 bases and J lost 3, with 9 bases in between. The chain's CDR3 is CASSIIYFNQPQHF. The CDR3 DNA reads as TGTGCCAGTAGTATCATCTACTTCAATCAGCCCCAGCATTTT.

This chain links TRBV6-5 with TRBJ1-2; D not resolved. V lost 2 bases and J lost 2, with 6 bases in between. Germline loops: CDR1 MNHEY, CDR2 SVGAGI. CDR3 size: 13 residues. The CDR3 protein is CASSYTENYGYTF. Here the CDR3 DNA reads TGTGCCAGCAGTTACACAGAAAACTATGGCTACACCTTC.

The gene calls are TRBV19 and TRBJ1-1, with a weak D call TRBD1 (6 bases). Trimming cost V 3 bases and J 8 bases, with 16 bases left between them. Germline V gene sequence: CDR1 LNHDA, CDR2 SQIVND (reference sequence). The CDR3 runs 14 residues. The CDR3 nucleotides read TGTGCCAGTAGTATTGGGGGCGGCTTGTGGGAAGCTTTCTTT. Translation: CASSIGGGLWEAFF.

The chain couples TRBV6-5 to TRBJ2-2; D is perhaps TRBD1 or TRBD2 (5 bases each). The CDR3 is made up of 12 amino acids. V was cut by 8 bases and J by 3 bases, with 7 bases left in between. In germline, CDR1 is MNHEY, CDR2 SVGAGI. The CDR3 protein is CASGTYTGELFF. In nucleotides, the CDR3 is TGTGCCAGCGGGACCTACACCGGGGAGCTGTTTTTT.

The CDR3 DNA reads TGTGCCAGCAGCGTAGAGGGGGTCCAGGATACGCAGTATTTT. Amino acids: CASSVEGVQDTQYF. The chain recombines TRBV9 with TRBJ2-3, with D possibly matching TRBD1 (6 bases). The V end was cut by 0 bases, the J end by 6 bases, with 11 bases between. CDR1 is SGDLS and CDR2 is YYNGEE in the germline V gene. The CDR3 has 14 amino acids.

The CDR3 loop reads CATSEWQGREQYF. The DNA for the CDR3 is TGTGCCACCAGCGAATGGCAGGGGCGGGAGCAGTACTTC. The chain carries TRBV15 and TRBJ2-7; a weak D match, TRBD1 (6 bases). The V end lost 5 bases, the J end lost 7 bases, and 15 bases lay between the germline ends. Germline loops: CDR1 LNHNV, CDR2 YYDKDF (reference sequence). This CDR3 region has 13 residues.

With respect to this clone: The same CDR3 can be traced to other DNA sequences in this sample. J is TRBJ2-2 and V is TRBV5-6; TRBD2 matches at 11 bases. The germline V gene encodes CDR1 SGHDT and CDR2 YYEEEE. V shed 0 bases and J 6 bases; nucleotides not matched to a gene: 4. The CDR3 totals 16 residues. The CDR3 loop reads CASSLVGLAVPGELFF. The CDR3, as DNA: TGTGCCAGCAGCTTGGTGGGACTAGCGGTACCCGGGGAGCTGTTTTTT.

V usage is TRBV7-3 and J usage is TRBJ2-1, with 8 positions matching TRBD2. From germline, CDR1 is SGHTA and CDR2 FQGTGA. The CDR3 extends over 15 amino acids. The junction had 8 bases not matched to a gene; V was cut back by 1 base and J by 9 bases. This CDR3 is CASSLNSGGRVEQFF. CDR3 nucleotides: TGTGCCAGCAGCTTAAACAGCGGGGGAAGAGTTGAGCAGTTCTTC.

This rearrangement joins TRBV2 to TRBJ2-2, with 9 bases aligning to TRBD1. With 10 bases clipped from V and 1 base from J, the junction kept 7 bases outside the gene matches. CDR1 and CDR2 from the germline V gene are SNHLY and FYNNEI. This CDR3 is 15 amino acids long. CDR3 residues: CAIRGDRVNTGELFF. As DNA, the CDR3 is TGTGCCATCAGGGGGGACAGGGTGAACACCGGGGAGCTGTTTTTT.

The genes are TRBV2 and TRBJ2-7; the match to TRBD2 covers 7 bases. V trimming: 0 bases; J trimming: 3 bases; junction bases outside the gene matches: 5. The CDR3 is 15 amino acids. CDR1 SNHLY and CDR2 FYNNEI come from the germline V gene. As DNA, the CDR3 is TGTGCCAGCAGTGAAGCGCGGCTAGCGGACTACGAGCAGTACTTC. Translating gives CASSEARLADYEQYF. Drawing the rest from reference TRBV2 and TRBJ2-7, the complete variable domain is EPEVTQTPSHQVTQMGQEVILRCVPISNHLYFYWYRQILGQKVEFLVSFYNNEISEKSEIFDDQFSVERPDGSNFTLKIRSTKLEDSAMYFCASSEARLADYEQYFGPGTRLTVT.

The chain recombines TRBV30 with TRBJ1-5, with 9 positions matching TRBD1. The J segment lost 4 bases and the V segment lost 5 bases, leaving 15 bases of the junction unmatched. This CDR3 is 17 amino acids long. Germline V gene lookup returns CDR1 GTSNPN and CDR2 SVGIG (reference sequence). CDR3 amino acids: CAWPIFSWDRVNQPQHF. The CDR3 DNA is TGTGCCTGGCCCATCTTCAGCTGGGACAGGGTTAATCAGCCCCAGCATTTT.

This chain uses TRBV10-3 with TRBJ2-3, with a weak D call TRBD2 (6 bases). The V gene's germline CDR1 is ENHRY and CDR2 SYGVKD. V lost 0 bases to trimming and J lost 0 bases, with 10 bases between them. CDR3 length: 16 amino acids. CDR3 sequence (DNA): TGTGCCATCAGTGAGTCGGAGGGCGGGAGCACAGATACGCAGTATTTT. Translating gives CAISESEGGSTDTQYF.

This sequence joins TRBV27 and TRBJ1-1; a possible D gene is TRBD1 (6 bases). The CDR3 loop spans 14 amino acids. V lost 5 bases and J lost 0, with 10 bases in between. Germline loops: CDR1 MNHEY, CDR2 SMNVEV (reference sequence). The chain's CDR3 is CASSLRGMNTEAFF. For the CDR3, the DNA is TGTGCCAGCAGTCTTAGGGGGATGAACACTGAAGCTTTCTTT.

On this clone itself: At one end, the junction sequence differs from germline, possibly due to a read error. The rearrangement uses TRBV4-1 and TRBJ1-2, with D uncertain. The germline V gene encodes CDR1 MGHRA and CDR2 YSYEKL. The CDR3 extends over 15 amino acids. The CDR3 loop reads CANSQDFSWNYGYTF. The CDR3 DNA reads TGCGCCAACAGCCAAGACTTCAGTTGGAACTATGGCTACACCTTC.

The CDR3 loop is CASSLDRVDNYGYTF. CDR3 sequence (DNA): TGCGCCAGCAGCTTAGACAGGGTGGACAACTATGGCTACACCTTC. The chain has TRBV5-1 and TRBJ1-2; 7 bases are shared with TRBD1. CDR1 and CDR2 (germline): SGHRS, YFSETQ. After removal of 2 bases from V and 2 bases from J, the junction contained 6 bases not matched to a gene. This CDR3 comprises 15 residues.